A single sample is the source of the 2 T cell receptor beta chains below, sequenced in a study of T cell repertoires in cytomegalovirus infection (dated by TCRdb to between 2018 and 2021). The sample was run on an Illumina HiSeq 1500. TCRdb handled the public reads itself, with Q25 trimming in fastp and clone calling in MiXCR, and kept productive beta chains. Under each unique CDR3 protein, matching rows form one entry showing the most common genes and DNA. This sample has approximately 150,000 distinct CDR3 sequences in its table, and 5.5% to 8% of those were observed once. The ten most abundant clones make up more than 15% of the sample. The specimen was PBMCs. The origin of the receptors is a human donor in good health (CMV status not recorded). Some clones in this sample may be carry-over from other donors' samples.

The rearrangement uses TRBV7-9 and TRBJ1-1; D unclear. Germline V gene data show CDR1 as SEHNR and CDR2 as FQNEAQ (reference sequence). The CDR3 is made up of 14 amino acids. Deletions cut 8 bases from V and 1 base from J, with 14 bases between. The CDR3, as DNA: TGTGCCAGCTCCCGGGGTGCAACGAACACTGAAGCTTTCTTT. Amino acids: CASSRGATNTEAFF. Complete variable domain (other parts from reference TRBV7-9 and TRBJ1-1): DTGVSQNPRHKITKRGQNVTFRCDPISEHNRLYWYRQTLGQGPEFLTYFQNEAQLEKSRLLSDRFSAERPKGSFSTLEIQRTEQGDSAMYLCASSRGATNTEAFFGQGTRLTVV.

This clonotype was detected ten times or more. V gene TRBV18 combines with J gene TRBJ1-6; TRBD1 might be the D (5 bases). The germline V and J ends were trimmed by 3 bases and 10 bases, with 22 bases remaining between them. The CDR3 length is 17 residues. The germline V gene has CDR1 KGHSH and CDR2 LQKENI. This chain's CDR3 is CASSPRTAGGGSSPLHF. The CDR3 region has the DNA TGTGCCAGCTCACCTCGGACGGCGGGGGGAGGTAGCTCACCCCTCCACTTT.